This T cell receptor (beta chain) derives from a study of Ad26.COV2.S vaccination and SARS-CoV-2 variants. As for the study in general: A COV1001 Ad26.COV2.S trial-arm participant provided the sample. Ad26.COV2.S was injected intramuscularly once or twice, 56 days apart. Study-wide findings and caveats: Analyses of TCR breadth and depth may have underestimated total T cell responses.

Profiling relied on immunoSEQ multiplex PCR, and the TCRdb table lists in-frame clones only, not all of them. The data contain about 480,000 clones, around nine tenths of them seen just once; the ten biggest clones take up roughly 13%. The CDR3 length is 17 residues. Germline assignment: CDR1 SGHNT and CDR2 YYREEE (reference sequence). Between the trimmed V and J ends, which lost 6 bases and 1 base, there was a span of 17 bases. Documented treatment: 15 to 20 received Ad26.COV2.S at low or high dose, single or two shots; 5 received placebo; per-sample allocation not given. The samples date from day 63 after the first vaccine or placebo injection. To note about this clone: What it binds is unknown.

The chain is built from TRBV5-4 and TRBJ2-6, with D perhaps TRBD1 (5 bases). This sequence originates from a person aged 18-65 years who received the Ad26.COV2.S COVID-19 vaccine or a placebo. This specimen was peripheral blood, taken in a trial of Ad26.COV2.S vaccine versus placebo. Here the CDR3 reads CASTTQGITSGANVLTF. The CDR3 bases are TGTGCCAGCACCACGCAGGGCATTACATCTGGGGCCAACGTCCTGACTTTC. The full variable domain, in which reference TRBV5-4 and TRBJ2-6 provide the parts outside the CDR3, is ETGVTQSPTHLIKTRGQQVTLRCSSQSGHNTVSWYQQALGQGPQFIFQYYREEENGRGNFPPRFSGLQFPNYSSELNVNALELDDSALYLCASTTQGITSGANVLTFGAGSRLTVL.